The 22 T cell receptor beta chains below were found in one sample sequenced in a study of T cells in Graves' hyperthyroidism and ophthalmopathy. The CDR3 regions of TCR beta were amplified from RNA transcripts. First-round RT-PCR with HTBI primers amplified the TCR CDR3 region. TCRdb processed the multiplex PCR reads anew with MiXCR; each CDR3 protein has one entry. The sample contains about 570,000 distinct CDR3 sequences, about half of which appear only once. Material for sequencing was peripheral blood or thyroid tissue (not recorded which). The receptors derive from an adult woman with Graves' disease, either hyperthyroidism or ophthalmopathy (not recorded which).

Many counts were recorded for this clonotype. This chain uses TRBV7-9 with TRBJ1-2; 7 positions agree with TRBD1. Trimming cost V 10 bases and J 2 bases; bases outside gene matches: 10. Germline CDR1 and CDR2: SEHNR and FQNEAQ (reference sequence). This CDR3 region has 14 residues. The CDR3 reads CAIRGAGQNYGYTF. The CDR3 region has the DNA TGTGCCATCCGGGGGGCGGGACAGAACTATGGCTACACCTTC.

This rearrangement joins TRBV10-3 to TRBJ2-7; TRBD2 is a possible D gene (6 bases). Trimming removed 6 bases from V and 5 bases from J, with 14 bases in between. Germline CDR1 is ENHRY and CDR2 is SYGVKD. CDR3 size: 13 residues. DNA for the CDR3: TGTGCCATCAGCTTGGGGCGGGATAACGAGCAGTACTTC. Translated, it gives CAISLGRDNEQYF.

This clonotype was seen many times. The chain joins TRBV20-1 to TRBJ2-7; D uncertain. This CDR3 is 15 amino acids long. Trimming took 1 base from V and 4 from J, leaving 17 bases between them. The germline V gene has CDR1 DFQATT and CDR2 SNEGSKA (reference sequence). CDR3 protein: CSARVSLGKLYEQYF. The CDR3, as DNA: TGCAGTGCTAGAGTAAGCCTTGGGAAACTATACGAGCAGTACTTC.

The chain carries TRBV20-1 and TRBJ2-1; 13 nucleotides match TRBD2. The length of the CDR3 is 15 residues. Germline V gene data show CDR1 as DFQATT and CDR2 as SNEGSKA (reference sequence). This CDR3 reads CSALTTSGGDNEQFF. DNA of the CDR3: TGCAGCGCTCTAACCACTAGCGGGGGGGACAATGAGCAGTTCTTC.

The chain is built from TRBV20-1 and TRBJ2-7, with D hard to call. The germline gives CDR1 DFQATT, CDR2 SNEGSKA (reference sequence). This CDR3 contains 13 residues. The V gene lost 0 bases and the J gene lost 6 bases, with 12 bases spanning the gap. As DNA, the CDR3 is TGCAGTGCTAGAGATGTGGGCCTCTCCGAGCAGTACTTC. Protein sequence: CSARDVGLSEQYF.

The chain has TRBV28 and TRBJ1-5, with D tentatively TRBD1 (5 bases). This CDR3 is 15 amino acids long. Per germline, CDR1 MDHEN and CDR2 SYDVKM. Trimming shortened V by 2 bases and J by 6 bases, and 14 bases separated the two germline ends. CDR3 sequence reads: CASSLLGPGTQPQHF. In DNA form, the CDR3 reads TGTGCCAGCAGTTTACTAGGTCCGGGGACTCAGCCCCAGCATTTT. Filled out from reference TRBV28 and TRBJ1-5, the complete variable domain reads DVKVTQSSRYLVKRTGEKVFLECVQDMDHENMFWYRQDPGLGLRLIYFSYDVKMKEKGDIPEGYSVSREKKERFSLILESASTNQTSMYLCASSLLGPGTQPQHFGDGTRLSIL.

CDR3: CASSLDGGFGETQYF. CDR3 bases: TGCGCCAGCAGCTTGGATGGGGGGTTCGGGGAGACCCAGTACTTC. This rearrangement joins TRBV5-1 to TRBJ2-5; perhaps TRBD2 as D (6 bases). CDR3 size: 15 residues. Trimming removed 0 bases at V and 5 bases at J, with 14 bases between. CDR1 and CDR2 from the germline V gene are SGHRS and YFSETQ.

This chain links TRBV7-2 with TRBJ2-7, with D perhaps matching TRBD2 (6 bases). Trimming stripped 5 bases from V and 2 bases from J, with 16 bases between. CDR1 and CDR2 (germline): SGHTA, FQGNSA. The CDR3 covers 15 residues. The CDR3 bases are TGTGCCAGCAGCGCATTTCGGGGACTCGCCTACGAGCAGTACTTC. It is translated as CASSAFRGLAYEQYF.

This clonotype was counted ten times or more. This chain connects TRBV15 to TRBJ2-2; D not resolved. Deletions cut 1 base from V and 0 bases from J, with 9 bases between. The CDR3 is 16 residues long. Germline V gene data show CDR1 as LNHNV and CDR2 as YYDKDF (reference sequence). The CDR3 coding sequence is TGTGCCACCAGCAGAGTGAGGCGCTCGAACACCGGGGAGCTGTTTTTT. The encoded protein is CATSRVRRSNTGELFF.

The table lists this clonotype with many counts. The chain couples TRBV11-2 to TRBJ2-7; D is ambiguous. This CDR3 is 15 amino acids long. In germline, CDR1 is SGHAT, CDR2 FQNNGV. V lost 3 bases to trimming and J lost 3 bases, with 15 bases between them. The CDR3 sequence: CASSFETAVYYEQYF. CDR3 nucleotides: TGTGCCAGCAGCTTCGAGACGGCGGTCTACTACGAGCAGTACTTC.

This clonotype was seen a few times. The V call is TRBV10-3, the J call TRBJ2-5; D unresolved. Trimming took off 3 bases at V and 3 bases at J, with 8 bases between the two ends. The V gene's germline CDR1 is ENHRY and CDR2 SYGVKD. This CDR3 has 13 residues. The CDR3 loop reads CAISEGAKETQYF. The DNA of the CDR3 is TGTGCCATCAGTGAAGGCGCCAAAGAGACCCAGTACTTC.

This clonotype has ten or more counts. This sequence joins TRBV15 and TRBJ1-4; no definite D call. Germline CDR1 is LNHNV and CDR2 is YYDKDF (reference sequence). The CDR3 is 15 residues long. V lost 1 base and J lost 5, with 11 bases in between. In DNA form, the CDR3 reads TGTGCCACCAGCAGAGTAGGCTCCCCAAATGAAAAACTGTTTTTT. This encodes CATSRVGSPNEKLFF.

The chain links TRBV7-2 to TRBJ1-2; the D gene is possibly TRBD1 (5 bases). The CDR3 extends over 13 amino acids. Trimming pared 9 bases from V and 8 bases from J, leaving 19 bases between. Germline V gene data show CDR1 as SGHTA and CDR2 as FQGNSA. The CDR3 nucleotides read TGTGCCAGTCGCCAGGGAGCGGGACGCGGCTACACCTTC. The encoded protein is CASRQGAGRGYTF.

A word on this clonotype: An end of the junction differs from the germline gene, which may be a read error. The gene calls are TRBV7-8 and TRBJ2-3, with D perhaps TRBD1 (7 bases). This CDR3 region has 14 residues. Germline assignment: CDR1 SGHVS and CDR2 FQNEAQ. CDR3 sequence (DNA): TGCGCCAGCAGGGGGGTTGCGGGATTGGATACGCAGTATTTT. Translating gives CASRGVAGLDTQYF.

The gene calls are TRBV10-3 and TRBJ2-5; 7 bases line up with TRBD2. The CDR3 contains 17 residues. V shed 2 bases and J 5 bases; nucleotides not matched to a gene: 14. Germline V lookup: CDR1 ENHRY, CDR2 SYGVKD. The CDR3 region has the DNA TGTGCCATCAGTGAGGGAGGGATGCTAGCGGCTAGGGAGACCCAGTACTTC. Translating gives CAISEGGMLAARETQYF.

Points on this clonotype: This sequence may be a read error, since a much larger clone differs from it by one base. This chain links TRBV6-6 with TRBJ2-2; D not certain. Trimming stripped 5 bases from V and 2 bases from J, with 15 bases between. CDR3 size: 16 residues. The germline V gene has CDR1 MNHNY and CDR2 SVGAGI (reference sequence). The CDR3: CASSARSPSNTGELFF. CDR3 nucleotide sequence: TGTGCCAGCAGTGCTCGGAGCCCCTCTAACACCGGGGAGCTGTTTTTT.

Remarks on this clonotype: The junction departs from germline at one end; a sequencing error may be responsible. The gene calls are TRBV24-1 and TRBJ1-2; no clear D gene. Germline V CDR1 and CDR2: KGHDR, SFDVKD. This CDR3 is built from 13 residues. CDR3 residues: CAISDNSHYGYTF. CDR3 nucleotides: TGTGCCATCAGTGACAACAGCCATTATGGCTACACCTTC.

V and J are TRBV28 and TRBJ2-5; 8 bases agree with TRBD2. The CDR3 runs to 14 residues. CDR1 and CDR2 from the germline V gene are MDHEN and SYDVKM. V was clipped by 4 bases and J by 5 bases; unmatched bases: 6. CDR3 coding DNA: TGTGCCAGCAGTTACGGCGGGGGGATGGAGACCCAGTACTTC. Its translation is CASSYGGGMETQYF.

This clonotype has ten or more counts. The chain employs TRBV5-1 and TRBJ2-7; a weak D match, TRBD1 (5 bases). Germline lookup yields CDR1 SGHRS and CDR2 YFSETQ. The V end was cut by 0 bases, the J end by 3 bases, with 7 bases between. The CDR3 runs to 13 residues. The chain's CDR3 is CASSLETDYEQYF. CDR3 bases: TGCGCCAGCAGCTTGGAGACAGACTACGAGCAGTACTTC.

To note about this clonotype: Germline and junction disagree at one end, which may indicate a read error. The rearrangement uses TRBV15 and TRBJ2-5; possible D gene TRBD1, 8 bases. This CDR3 is 15 amino acids long. CDR1 and CDR2 from the germline V gene are LNHNV and YYDKDF (reference sequence). The CDR3 sequence: CASSMGQAGEETQYF. In nucleotides, the CDR3 is TGTGCCAGCAGCATGGGACAGGCGGGGGAAGAGACCCAGTACTTC.

This chain connects TRBV20-1 to TRBJ2-2; 8 bases map to TRBD2. After removal of 3 bases from V and 5 bases from J, the junction contained 5 bases not matched to a gene. The CDR3 is 14 amino acids. CDR1 and CDR2 (germline): DFQATT, SNEGSKA (reference sequence). CDR3 region: CSASGGALTGELFF. CDR3 nucleotide sequence: TGCAGTGCTAGCGGGGGGGCCCTTACCGGGGAGCTGTTTTTT.

The chain links TRBV10-3 to TRBJ2-5; D may correspond to TRBD1 or TRBD2 (5 bases each). Germline values: CDR1 ENHRY, CDR2 SYGVKD. Between the trimmed V and J ends, which lost 2 bases and 3 bases, there was a span of 10 bases. The CDR3 runs to 14 residues. The CDR3, as DNA: TGTGCCATCAGTGAGGAGGGGAATGAAGAGACCCAGTACTTC. Encoded protein: CAISEEGNEETQYF.